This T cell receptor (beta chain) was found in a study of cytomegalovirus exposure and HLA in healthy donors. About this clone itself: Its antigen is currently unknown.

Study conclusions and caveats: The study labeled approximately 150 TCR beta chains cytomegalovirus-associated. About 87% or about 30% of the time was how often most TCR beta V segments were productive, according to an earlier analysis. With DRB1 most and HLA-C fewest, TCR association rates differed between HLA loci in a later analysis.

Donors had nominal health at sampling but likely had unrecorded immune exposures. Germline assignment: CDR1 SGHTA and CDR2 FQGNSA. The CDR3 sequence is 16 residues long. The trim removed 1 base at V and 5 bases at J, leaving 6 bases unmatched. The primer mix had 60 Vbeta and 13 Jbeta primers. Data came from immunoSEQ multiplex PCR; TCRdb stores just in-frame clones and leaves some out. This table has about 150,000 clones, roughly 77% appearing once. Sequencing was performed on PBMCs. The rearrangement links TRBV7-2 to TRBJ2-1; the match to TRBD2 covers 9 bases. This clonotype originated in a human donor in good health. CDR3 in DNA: TGTGCCAGCAGCTTAGTACGACTAGCGGCTAACAATGAGCAGTTCTTC. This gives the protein CASSLVRLAANNEQFF.